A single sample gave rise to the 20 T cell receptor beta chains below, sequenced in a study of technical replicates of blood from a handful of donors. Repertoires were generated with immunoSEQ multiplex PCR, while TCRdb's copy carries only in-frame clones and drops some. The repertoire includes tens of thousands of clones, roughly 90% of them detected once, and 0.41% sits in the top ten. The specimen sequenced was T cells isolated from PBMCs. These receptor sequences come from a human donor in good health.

The CDR3 region has the DNA TGTGCCTGGAAGAGGGCCAGCGAGCAGTACTTC. Residues: CAWKRASEQYF. V is TRBV30 and J is TRBJ2-7; D may be TRBD2 (5 bases). Per the germline V gene, CDR1 is GTSNPN and CDR2 is SVGIG (reference sequence). The CDR3 runs to 11 residues. V lost 4 bases and J lost 6, with 10 bases in between.

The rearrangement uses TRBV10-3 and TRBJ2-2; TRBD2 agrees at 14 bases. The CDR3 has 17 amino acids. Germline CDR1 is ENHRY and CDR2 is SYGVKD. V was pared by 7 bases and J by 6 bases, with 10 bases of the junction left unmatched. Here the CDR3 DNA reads TGTGCCATCAAGGGACCGGGGACTAGCGGGAGAGCCGGGGAGCTGTTTTTT. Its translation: CAIKGPGTSGRAGELFF.

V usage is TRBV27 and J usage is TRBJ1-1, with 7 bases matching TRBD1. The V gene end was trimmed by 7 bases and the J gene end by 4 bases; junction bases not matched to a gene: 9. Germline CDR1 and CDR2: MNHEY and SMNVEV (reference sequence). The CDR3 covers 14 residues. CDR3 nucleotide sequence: TGTGCCAGCACCACCGGCACAGGGGTCACTGAAGCTTTCTTT. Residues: CASTTGTGVTEAFF.

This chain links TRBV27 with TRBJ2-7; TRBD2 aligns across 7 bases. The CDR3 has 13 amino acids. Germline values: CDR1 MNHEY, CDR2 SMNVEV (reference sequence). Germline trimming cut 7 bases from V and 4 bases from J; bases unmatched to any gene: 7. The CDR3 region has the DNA TGTGCCAGCAATCGCGGACTAGGGTACGAGCAGTACTTC. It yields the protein CASNRGLGYEQYF.

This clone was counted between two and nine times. The CDR3 region has the DNA TGTGCCGGGGGGGCAGGCATGAACACTGAAGCTTTCTTT. Its translation: CAGGAGMNTEAFF. This rearrangement joins TRBV7-9 to TRBJ1-1; a possible D gene is TRBD1 (6 bases). The CDR3 loop spans 13 amino acids. Per the germline V gene, CDR1 is SEHNR and CDR2 is FQNEAQ (reference sequence). The ends were cut back, 11 bases at V and 0 bases at J, with 13 bases in the middle.

In nucleotides, the CDR3 is TGTGCCAGCAGCTTGTCTCAGCGGGATACGCAGTATTTT. It codes for CASSLSQRDTQYF. This chain links TRBV5-4 with TRBJ2-3; D may be TRBD2 (5 bases). CDR3 length: 13 amino acids. Germline lookup yields CDR1 SGHNT and CDR2 YYREEE (reference sequence). V lost 1 base to trimming and J lost 6 bases, with 9 bases between them.

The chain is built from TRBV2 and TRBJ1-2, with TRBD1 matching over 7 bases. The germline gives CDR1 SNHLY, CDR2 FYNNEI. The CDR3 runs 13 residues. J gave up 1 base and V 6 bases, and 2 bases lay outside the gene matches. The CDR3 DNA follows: TGTGCCAGCAGGGGGGACAGTAACTATGGCTACACCTTC. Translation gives CASRGDSNYGYTF.

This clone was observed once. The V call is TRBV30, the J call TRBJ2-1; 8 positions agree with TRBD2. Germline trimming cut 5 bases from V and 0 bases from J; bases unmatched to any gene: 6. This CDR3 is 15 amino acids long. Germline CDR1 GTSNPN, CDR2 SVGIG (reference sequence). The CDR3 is CAWHPGLGSYNEQFF. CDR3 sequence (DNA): TGTGCCTGGCACCCGGGACTAGGCTCCTACAATGAGCAGTTCTTC.

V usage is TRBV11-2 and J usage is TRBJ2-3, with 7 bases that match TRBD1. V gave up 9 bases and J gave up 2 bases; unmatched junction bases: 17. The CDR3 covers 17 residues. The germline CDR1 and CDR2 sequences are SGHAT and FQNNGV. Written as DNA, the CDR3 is TGTGCCAGTAAGGGGACAGCAGTAAACCAAATCACAGATACGCAGTATTTT. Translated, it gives CASKGTAVNQITDTQYF.

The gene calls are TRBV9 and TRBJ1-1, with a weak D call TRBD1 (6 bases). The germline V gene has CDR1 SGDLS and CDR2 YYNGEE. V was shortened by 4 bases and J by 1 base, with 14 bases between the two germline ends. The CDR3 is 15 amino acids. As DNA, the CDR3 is TGTGCCAGCAGCCTCTACAGGGTAAGGAACACTGAAGCTTTCTTT. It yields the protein CASSLYRVRNTEAFF.

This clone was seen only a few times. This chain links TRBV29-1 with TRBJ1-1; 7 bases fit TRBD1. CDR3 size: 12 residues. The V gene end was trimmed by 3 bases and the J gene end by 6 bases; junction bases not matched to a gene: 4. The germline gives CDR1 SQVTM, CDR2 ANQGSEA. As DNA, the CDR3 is TGCAGCGTTGACAGGGGGTTAGCTGAAGCTTTCTTT. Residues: CSVDRGLAEAFF.

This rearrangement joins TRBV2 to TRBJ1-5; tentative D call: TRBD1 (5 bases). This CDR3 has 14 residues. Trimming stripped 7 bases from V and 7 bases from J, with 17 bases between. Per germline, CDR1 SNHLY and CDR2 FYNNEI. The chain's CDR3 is CASKFDQGNQPQHF. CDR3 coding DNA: TGTGCCAGCAAGTTCGACCAGGGTAACCAGCCCCAGCATTTT. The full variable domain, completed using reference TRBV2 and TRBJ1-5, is EPEVTQTPSHQVTQMGQEVILRCVPISNHLYFYWYRQILGQKVEFLVSFYNNEISEKSEIFDDQFSVERPDGSNFTLKIRSTKLEDSAMYFCASKFDQGNQPQHFGDGTRLSIL.

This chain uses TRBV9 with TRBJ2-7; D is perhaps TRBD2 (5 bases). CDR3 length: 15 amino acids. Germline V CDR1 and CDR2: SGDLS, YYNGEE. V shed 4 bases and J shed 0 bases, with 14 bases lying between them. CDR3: CASSLGAASSYEQYF. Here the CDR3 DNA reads TGTGCCAGCAGCCTCGGAGCGGCCAGCTCCTACGAGCAGTACTTC.

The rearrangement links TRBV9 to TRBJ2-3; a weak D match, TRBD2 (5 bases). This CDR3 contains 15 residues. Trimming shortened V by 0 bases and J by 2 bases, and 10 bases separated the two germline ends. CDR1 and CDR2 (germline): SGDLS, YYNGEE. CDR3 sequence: CASSVEDSTTDTQYF. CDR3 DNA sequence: TGTGCCAGCAGCGTAGAGGACTCTACCACAGATACGCAGTATTTT.

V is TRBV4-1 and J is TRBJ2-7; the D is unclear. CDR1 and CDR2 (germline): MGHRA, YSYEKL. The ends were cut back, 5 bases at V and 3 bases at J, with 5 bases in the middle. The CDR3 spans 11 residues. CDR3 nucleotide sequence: TGCGCCAGCAGCGCCAGCTACGAGCAGTACTTC. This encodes CASSASYEQYF.

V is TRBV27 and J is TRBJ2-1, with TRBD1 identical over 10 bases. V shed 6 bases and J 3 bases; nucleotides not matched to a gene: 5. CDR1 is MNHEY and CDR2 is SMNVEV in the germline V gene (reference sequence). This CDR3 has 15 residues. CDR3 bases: TGTGCCAGCAGGCTCCGGGACAGGGGCTACAATGAGCAGTTCTTC. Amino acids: CASRLRDRGYNEQFF.

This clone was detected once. CDR3 nucleotides: TGTGCCAGCAGCTTAGGTGGCGGGTACCCTTACAATGAGCAGTTCTTC. It encodes CASSLGGGYPYNEQFF. V usage is TRBV11-2 and J usage is TRBJ2-1; a possible D gene is TRBD2 (5 bases). V was shortened by 1 base and J by 4 bases, with 14 bases between the two germline ends. Germline assignment: CDR1 SGHAT and CDR2 FQNNGV. This CDR3 has 16 residues.

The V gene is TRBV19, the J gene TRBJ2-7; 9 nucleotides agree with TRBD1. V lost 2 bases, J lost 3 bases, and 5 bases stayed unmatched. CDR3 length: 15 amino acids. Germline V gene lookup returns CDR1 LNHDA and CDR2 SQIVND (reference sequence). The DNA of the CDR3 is TGTGCCAGTAGTATATCGGGACAGGGCTACTACGAGCAGTACTTC. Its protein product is CASSISGQGYYEQYF. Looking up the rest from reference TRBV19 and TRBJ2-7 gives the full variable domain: DGGITQSPKYLFRKEGQNVTLSCEQNLNHDAMYWYRQDPGQGLRLIYYSQIVNDFQKGDIAEGYSVSREKKESFPLTVTSAQKNPTAFYLCASSISGQGYYEQYFGPGTRLTVT.

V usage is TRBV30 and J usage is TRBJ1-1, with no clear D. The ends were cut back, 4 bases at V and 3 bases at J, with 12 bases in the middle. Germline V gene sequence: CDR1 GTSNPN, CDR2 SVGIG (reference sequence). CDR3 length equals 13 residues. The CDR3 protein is CAWTESRDTEAFF. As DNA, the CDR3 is TGTGCCTGGACTGAATCCCGGGACACTGAAGCTTTCTTT.

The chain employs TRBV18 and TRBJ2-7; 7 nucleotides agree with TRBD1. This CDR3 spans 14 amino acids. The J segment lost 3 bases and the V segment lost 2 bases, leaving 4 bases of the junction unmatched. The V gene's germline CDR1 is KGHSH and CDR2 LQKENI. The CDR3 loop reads CASSPSGQVYEQYF. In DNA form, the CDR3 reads TGTGCCAGCTCACCATCAGGACAGGTCTACGAGCAGTACTTC.